Below, one T cell receptor beta chain is given with its context. Germline V gene sequence: CDR1 SGHDN, CDR2 FVKESK. V dropped 1 base and J dropped 5; count of bases not matched to a gene: 7. The CDR3 covers 15 residues. Sequencing used immunoSEQ multiplex PCR; TCRdb keeps in-frame clones, though not all of them. This repertoire shows some 200,000 clones, about 80% found once; its top ten account for roughly 7%. This record belongs to a study of blood T cell repertoires in COVID-19. Turning to the study itself: Whether acute or convalescent, the COVID-19 samples came from the United States, Italy and Spain.

Participant-given clinical history determined each cohort assignment. The study counted Cohort 3 donors as recovered given two negative PCRs, clearance, or symptom resolution. This rearrangement joins TRBV14 to TRBJ2-5, with 7 bases fitting TRBD1. The sample comprised PBMCs or T cells enriched from blood (not recorded which). This sequence originates from a man between 35 and 55 years old who had recovered from COVID-19. CDR3 coding DNA: TGTGCCAGCAGCCAAGGACAGGGTATGTCGGAGACCCAGTACTTC. It is translated as CASSQGQGMSETQYF.